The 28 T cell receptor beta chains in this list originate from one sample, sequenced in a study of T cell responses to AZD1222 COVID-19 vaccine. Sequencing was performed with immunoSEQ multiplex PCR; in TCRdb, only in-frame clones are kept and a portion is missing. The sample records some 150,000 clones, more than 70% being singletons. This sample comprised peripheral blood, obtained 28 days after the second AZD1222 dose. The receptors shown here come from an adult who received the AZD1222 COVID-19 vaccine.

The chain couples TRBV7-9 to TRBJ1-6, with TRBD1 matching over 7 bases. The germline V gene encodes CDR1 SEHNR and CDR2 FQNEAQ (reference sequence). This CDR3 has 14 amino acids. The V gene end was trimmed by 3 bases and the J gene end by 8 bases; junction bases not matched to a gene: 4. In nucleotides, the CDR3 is TGTGCCAGCAGCTTCCCCGACAGGGATTCACCCCTCCACTTT. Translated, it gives CASSFPDRDSPLHF.

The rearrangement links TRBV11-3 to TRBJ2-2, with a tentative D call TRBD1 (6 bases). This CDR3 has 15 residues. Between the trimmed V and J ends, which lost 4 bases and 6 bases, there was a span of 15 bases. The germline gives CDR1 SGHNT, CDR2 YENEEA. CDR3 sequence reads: CASSSTGLSPGELFF. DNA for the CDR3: TGTGCCAGCAGCTCAACAGGGTTATCTCCCGGGGAGCTGTTTTTT.

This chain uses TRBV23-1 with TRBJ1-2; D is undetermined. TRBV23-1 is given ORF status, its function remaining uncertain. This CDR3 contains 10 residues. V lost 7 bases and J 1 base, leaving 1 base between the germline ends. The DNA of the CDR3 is TGCGCCAGCAATAACTATGGCTACACCTTC. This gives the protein CASNNYGYTF.

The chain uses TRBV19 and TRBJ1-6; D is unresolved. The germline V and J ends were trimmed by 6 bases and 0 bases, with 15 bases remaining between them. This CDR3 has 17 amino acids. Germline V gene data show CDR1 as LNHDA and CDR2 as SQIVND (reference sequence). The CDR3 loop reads CASSPERRSSYNSPLHF. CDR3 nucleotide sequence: TGTGCCAGTAGCCCCGAGAGGAGGAGCTCCTATAATTCACCCCTCCACTTT.

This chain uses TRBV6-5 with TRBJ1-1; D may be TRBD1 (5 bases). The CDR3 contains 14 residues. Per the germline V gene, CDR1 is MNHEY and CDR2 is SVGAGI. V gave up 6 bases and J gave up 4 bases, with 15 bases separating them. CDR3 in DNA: TGTGCCAGCAGCGCCGGGACTTGGGGCACTGAAGCTTTCTTT. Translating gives CASSAGTWGTEAFF.

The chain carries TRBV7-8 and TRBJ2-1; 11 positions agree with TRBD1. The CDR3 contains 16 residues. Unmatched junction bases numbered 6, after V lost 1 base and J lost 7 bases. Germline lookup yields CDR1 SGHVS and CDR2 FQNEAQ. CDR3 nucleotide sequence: TGTGCCAGCAGCTTAGAGGGACAGGGGGTTCGAAATGAGCAGTTCTTC. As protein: CASSLEGQGVRNEQFF.

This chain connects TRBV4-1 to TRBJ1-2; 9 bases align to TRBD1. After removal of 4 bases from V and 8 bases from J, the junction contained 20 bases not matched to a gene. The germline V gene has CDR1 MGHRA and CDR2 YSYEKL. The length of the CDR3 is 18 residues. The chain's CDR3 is CASSPQSRDRAYMVGYTF. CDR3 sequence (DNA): TGCGCCAGCAGCCCCCAGTCCCGGGACAGGGCGTATATGGTAGGCTACACCTTC.

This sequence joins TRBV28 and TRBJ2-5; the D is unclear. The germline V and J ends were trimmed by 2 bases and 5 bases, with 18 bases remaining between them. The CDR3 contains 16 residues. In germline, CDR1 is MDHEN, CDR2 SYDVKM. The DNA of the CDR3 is TGTGCCAGCAGTTTACCGGGTGATTATAGTTTGGAGACCCAGTACTTC. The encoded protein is CASSLPGDYSLETQYF.

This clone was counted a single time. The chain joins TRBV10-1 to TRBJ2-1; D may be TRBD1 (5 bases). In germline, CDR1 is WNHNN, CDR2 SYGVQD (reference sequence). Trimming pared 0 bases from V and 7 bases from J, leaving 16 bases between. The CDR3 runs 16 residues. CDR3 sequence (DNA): TGCGCCAGCAGTGAGTCGTTTACAGCCAAGGGGAATGAGCAGTTCTTC. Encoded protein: CASSESFTAKGNEQFF.

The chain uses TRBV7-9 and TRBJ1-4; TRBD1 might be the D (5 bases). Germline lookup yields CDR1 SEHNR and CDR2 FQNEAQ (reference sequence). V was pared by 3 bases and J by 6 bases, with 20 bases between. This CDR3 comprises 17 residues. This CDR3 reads CASSLRAGTGEYEKLFF. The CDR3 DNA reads TGTGCCAGCAGCTTGCGCGCGGGGACGGGGGAATATGAAAAACTGTTTTTT. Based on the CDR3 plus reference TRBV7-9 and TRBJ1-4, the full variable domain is DTGVSQNPRHKITKRGQNVTFRCDPISEHNRLYWYRQTLGQGPEFLTYFQNEAQLEKSRLLSDRFSAERPKGSFSTLEIQRTEQGDSAMYLCASSLRAGTGEYEKLFFGSGTQLSVL.

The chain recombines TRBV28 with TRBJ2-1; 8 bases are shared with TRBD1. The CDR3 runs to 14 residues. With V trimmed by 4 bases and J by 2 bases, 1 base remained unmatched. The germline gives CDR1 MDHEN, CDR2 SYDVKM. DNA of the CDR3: TGTGCCAGCAGTTGGACAGGGACCTACAATGAGCAGTTCTTC. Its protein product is CASSWTGTYNEQFF.

CDR3 DNA: TGTGCCAGCAGCTTAGACGCGTACAATGAGCAGTTCTTC. It codes for CASSLDAYNEQFF. The chain is built from TRBV11-3 and TRBJ2-1; D gene ambiguous. Trimming took 0 bases from V and 4 from J, leaving 4 bases between them. Germline V gene data show CDR1 as SGHNT and CDR2 as YENEEA. The CDR3 sequence is 13 residues long. The complete variable domain, with remaining parts taken from reference TRBV11-3 and TRBJ2-1, reads EAGVVQSPRYKIIEKKQPVAFWCNPISGHNTLYWYLQNLGQGPELLIRYENEEAVDDSQLPKDRFSAERLKGVDSTLKIQPAELGDSAVYLCASSLDAYNEQFFGPGTRLTVL.

CDR3: CASSFSQPGAGETQYF. CDR3 nucleotide sequence: TGTGCCAGCAGTTTCTCCCAGCCGGGAGCGGGAGAGACCCAGTACTTC. The chain uses TRBV2 and TRBJ2-5; TRBD2 is a possible D gene (6 bases). The CDR3 has 16 residues. Germline V CDR1 and CDR2: SNHLY, FYNNEI. V lost 5 bases to trimming and J lost 4 bases, with 20 bases between them.

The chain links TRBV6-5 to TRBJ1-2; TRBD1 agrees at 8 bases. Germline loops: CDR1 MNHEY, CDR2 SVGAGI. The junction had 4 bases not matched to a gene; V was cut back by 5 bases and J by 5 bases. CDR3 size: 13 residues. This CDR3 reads CASSLGQDYGYTF. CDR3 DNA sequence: TGTGCCAGCAGTCTGGGACAGGATTATGGCTACACCTTC.

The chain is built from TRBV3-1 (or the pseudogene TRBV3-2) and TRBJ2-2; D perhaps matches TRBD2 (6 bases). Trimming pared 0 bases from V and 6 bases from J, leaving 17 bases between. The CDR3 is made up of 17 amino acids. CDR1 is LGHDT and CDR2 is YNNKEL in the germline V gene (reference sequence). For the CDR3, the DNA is TGTGCCAGCAGCCAAGATTCCAGCAGAGCGGGCGCCGGGGAGCTGTTTTTT. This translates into CASSQDSSRAGAGELFF.

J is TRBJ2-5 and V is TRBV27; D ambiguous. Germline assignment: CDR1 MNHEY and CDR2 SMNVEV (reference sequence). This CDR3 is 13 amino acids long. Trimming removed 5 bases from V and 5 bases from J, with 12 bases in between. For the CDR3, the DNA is TGTGCCAGCAGTCCCCGGAACGGGGAGACCCAGTACTTC. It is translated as CASSPRNGETQYF.

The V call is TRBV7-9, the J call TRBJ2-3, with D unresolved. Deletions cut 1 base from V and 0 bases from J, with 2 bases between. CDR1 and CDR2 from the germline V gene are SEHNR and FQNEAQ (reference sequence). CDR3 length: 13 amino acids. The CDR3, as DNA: TGTGCCAGCAGCTTAGAAAGCACAGATACGCAGTATTTT. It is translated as CASSLESTDTQYF.

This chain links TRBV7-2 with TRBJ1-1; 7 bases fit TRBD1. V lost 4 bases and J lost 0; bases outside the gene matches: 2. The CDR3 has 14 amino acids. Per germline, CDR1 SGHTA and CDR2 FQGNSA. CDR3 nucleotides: TGTGCCAGCAGCTGGGACAGCATGAACACTGAAGCTTTCTTT. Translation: CASSWDSMNTEAFF.

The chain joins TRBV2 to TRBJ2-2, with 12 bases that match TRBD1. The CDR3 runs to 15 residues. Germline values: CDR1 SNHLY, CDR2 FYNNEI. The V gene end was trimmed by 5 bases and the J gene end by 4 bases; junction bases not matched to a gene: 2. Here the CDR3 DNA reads TGTGCCAGCAGTCCGGGACAGGGGGCCACCGGGGAGCTGTTTTTT. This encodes CASSPGQGATGELFF.

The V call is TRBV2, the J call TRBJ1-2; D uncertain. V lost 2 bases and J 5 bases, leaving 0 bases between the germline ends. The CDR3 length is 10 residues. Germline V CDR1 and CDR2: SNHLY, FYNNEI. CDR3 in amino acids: CASSEYGYTF. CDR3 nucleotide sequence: TGTGCCAGCAGTGAATATGGCTACACCTTC.

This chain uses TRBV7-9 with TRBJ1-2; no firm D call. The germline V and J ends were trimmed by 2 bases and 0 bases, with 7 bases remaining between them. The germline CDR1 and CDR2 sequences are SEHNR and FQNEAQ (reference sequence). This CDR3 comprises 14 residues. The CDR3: CASSLRGANYGYTF. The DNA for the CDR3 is TGTGCCAGCAGCTTAAGAGGAGCTAACTATGGCTACACCTTC.

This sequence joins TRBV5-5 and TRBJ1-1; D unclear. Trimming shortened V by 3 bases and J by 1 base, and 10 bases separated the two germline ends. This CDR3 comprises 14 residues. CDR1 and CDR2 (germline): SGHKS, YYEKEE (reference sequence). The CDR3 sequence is CASSSWAGNTEAFF. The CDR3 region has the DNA TGTGCCAGCAGCTCCTGGGCGGGGAACACTGAAGCTTTCTTT.

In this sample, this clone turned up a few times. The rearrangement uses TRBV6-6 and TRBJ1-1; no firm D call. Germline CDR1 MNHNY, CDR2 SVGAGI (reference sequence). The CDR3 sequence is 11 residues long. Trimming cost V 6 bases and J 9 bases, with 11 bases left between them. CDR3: CASSAGRQAFF. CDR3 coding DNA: TGTGCCAGCAGCGCCGGGAGACAAGCTTTCTTT.

CDR3 in DNA: TGCGCCAGCAGTGAGTCGGGACAGAACTATGGCTACACCTTC. This gives the protein CASSESGQNYGYTF. The gene calls are TRBV10-2 and TRBJ1-2; TRBD1 matches at 7 bases. Germline CDR1 is WSHSY and CDR2 is SAAADI. The CDR3 consists of 14 residues. The trim removed 0 bases at V and 2 bases at J, leaving 0 bases unmatched.

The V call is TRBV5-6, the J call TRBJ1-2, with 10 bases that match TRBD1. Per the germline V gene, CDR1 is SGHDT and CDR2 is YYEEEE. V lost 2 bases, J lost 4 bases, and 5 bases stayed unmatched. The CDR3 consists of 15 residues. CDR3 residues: CASSLGQGGRYGYTF. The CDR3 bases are TGTGCCAGCAGCTTAGGACAGGGGGGACGCTATGGCTACACCTTC.

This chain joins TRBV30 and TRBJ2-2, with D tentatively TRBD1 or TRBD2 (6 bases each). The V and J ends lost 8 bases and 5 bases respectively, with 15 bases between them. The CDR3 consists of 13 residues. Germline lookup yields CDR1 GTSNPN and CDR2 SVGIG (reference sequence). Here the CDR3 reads CAREGGKTGELFF. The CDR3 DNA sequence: TGTGCCCGTGAGGGGGGAAAGACCGGGGAGCTGTTTTTT. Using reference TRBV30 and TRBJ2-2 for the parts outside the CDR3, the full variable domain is SQTIHQWPATLVQPVGSPLSLECTVEGTSNPNLYWYRQAAGRGLQLLFYSVGIGQISSEVPQNLSASRPQDRQFILSSKKLLLSDSGFYLCAREGGKTGELFFGEGSRLTVL.

The CDR3 DNA reads as TGTGCCAGCAGCGTCAGGGTGTGGAATGAGCAGTTCTTC. This gives the protein CASSVRVWNEQFF. The chain carries TRBV7-2 and TRBJ2-1, with a weak D call TRBD1 (5 bases). This CDR3 comprises 13 residues. V lost 5 bases, J lost 7 bases, and 12 bases lay in between. Germline CDR1 and CDR2: SGHTA and FQGNSA.

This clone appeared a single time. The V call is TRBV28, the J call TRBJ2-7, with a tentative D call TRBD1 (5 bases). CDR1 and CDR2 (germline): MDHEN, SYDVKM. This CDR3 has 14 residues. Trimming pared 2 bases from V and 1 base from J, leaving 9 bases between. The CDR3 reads CASSLMTVSYEQYF. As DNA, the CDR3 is TGTGCCAGCAGTTTAATGACAGTTTCCTACGAGCAGTACTTC. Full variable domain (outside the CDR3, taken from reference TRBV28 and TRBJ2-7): DVKVTQSSRYLVKRTGEKVFLECVQDMDHENMFWYRQDPGLGLRLIYFSYDVKMKEKGDIPEGYSVSREKKERFSLILESASTNQTSMYLCASSLMTVSYEQYFGPGTRLTVT.